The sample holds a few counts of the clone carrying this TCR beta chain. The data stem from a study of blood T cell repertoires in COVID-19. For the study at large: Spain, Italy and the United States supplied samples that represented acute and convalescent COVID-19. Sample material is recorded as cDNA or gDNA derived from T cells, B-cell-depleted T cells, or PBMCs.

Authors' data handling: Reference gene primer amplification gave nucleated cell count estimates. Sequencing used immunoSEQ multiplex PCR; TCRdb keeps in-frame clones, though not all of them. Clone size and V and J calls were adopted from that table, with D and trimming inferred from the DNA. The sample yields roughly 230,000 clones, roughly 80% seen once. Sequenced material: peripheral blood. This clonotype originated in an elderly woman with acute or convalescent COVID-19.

The CDR3 DNA reads as TGTGCCAGCTCACCGGGACAGCTAGGGAGCTATGGCTACACCTTC. Residues: CASSPGQLGSYGYTF. J is TRBJ1-2 and V is TRBV18; the match to TRBD1 covers 7 bases. CDR1 is KGHSH, CDR2 LQKENI, per germline. This CDR3 comprises 15 residues. The ends lost 3 bases at V and 4 bases at J; junction bases unmatched: 8.